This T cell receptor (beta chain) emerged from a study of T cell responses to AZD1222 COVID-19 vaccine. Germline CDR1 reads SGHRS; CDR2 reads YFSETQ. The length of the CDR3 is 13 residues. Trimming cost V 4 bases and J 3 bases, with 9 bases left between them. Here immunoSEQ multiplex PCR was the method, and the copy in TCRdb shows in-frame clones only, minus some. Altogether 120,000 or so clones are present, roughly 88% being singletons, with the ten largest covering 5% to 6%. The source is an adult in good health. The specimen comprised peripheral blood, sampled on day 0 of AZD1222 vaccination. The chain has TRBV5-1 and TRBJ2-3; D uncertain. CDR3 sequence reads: CASSVPKTDTQYF. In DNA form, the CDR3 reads TGCGCCAGCAGCGTGCCTAAGACAGATACGCAGTATTTT. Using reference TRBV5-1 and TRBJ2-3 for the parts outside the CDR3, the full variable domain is KAGVTQTPRYLIKTRGQQVTLSCSPISGHRSVSWYQQTPGQGLQFLFEYFSETQRNKGNFPGRFSGRQFSNSRSEMNVSTLELGDSALYLCASSVPKTDTQYFGPGTRLTVL.